A single sample is the source of the 29 T cell receptor beta chains below, sequenced in a study of PD-L1 blockade in urothelial cancer (dated by TCRdb to about 2017). The time point label, read with the paper, signifies: peripheral blood 6 weeks after treatment start. Library generation was performed with the immunoSEQ multiplex PCR assay. TCRdb mirrors the immuneACCESS table, restricted to in-frame sequences. Some clones are absent from its copies; in checked studies, under half trace to an unresolved V gene, and the reason for the others is unknown. The table for this sample lists around 100,000 clones; approximately 89% of them were counted only once. The ten largest clonotypes hold 3% to 4.5% of the sample. The specimen comprised PBMCs, sampled around atezolizumab (anti-PD-L1) treatment. The receptors here all came from a man between 60 and 70 years old with urothelial cancer.

This clone was seen just once. CDR3 protein: CASSVGGVEQYF. DNA for the CDR3: TGTGCCAGCAGTGTTGGAGGGGTCGAGCAGTACTTC. J is TRBJ2-7 and V is TRBV6-1; the D gene is possibly TRBD2 (6 bases). The CDR3 has 12 amino acids. Trimming took off 4 bases at V and 6 bases at J, with 10 bases between the two ends. Germline V lookup: CDR1 MNHNS, CDR2 SASEGT.

The chain recombines TRBV7-9 with TRBJ2-1; D is ambiguous. Germline CDR1 reads SEHNR; CDR2 reads FQNEAQ (reference sequence). CDR3 length equals 11 residues. The V gene lost 1 base and the J gene lost 10 bases, with 5 bases spanning the gap. CDR3 amino acids: CASSLGAEQFF. In nucleotides, the CDR3 is TGTGCCAGCAGCTTAGGGGCAGAGCAGTTCTTC. The full variable domain, rest sourced from reference TRBV7-9 and TRBJ2-1, is DTGVSQNPRHKITKRGQNVTFRCDPISEHNRLYWYRQTLGQGPEFLTYFQNEAQLEKSRLLSDRFSAERPKGSFSTLEIQRTEQGDSAMYLCASSLGAEQFFGPGTRLTVL.

This rearrangement joins TRBV18 to TRBJ2-3, with 10 bases aligning to TRBD2. CDR1 is KGHSH and CDR2 is LQKENI in the germline V gene. V lost 3 bases and J lost 2; bases outside the gene matches: 5. The CDR3 has 16 amino acids. CDR3 protein: CASSPPGLADTDTQYF. The DNA for the CDR3 is TGTGCCAGCTCACCGCCAGGACTAGCGGACACAGATACGCAGTATTTT.

The rearrangement joins TRBV10-3 to TRBJ2-1, with 10 bases matching TRBD2. The V gene end was trimmed by 4 bases and the J gene end by 5 bases; junction bases not matched to a gene: 2. The length of the CDR3 is 14 residues. Germline CDR1 reads ENHRY; CDR2 reads SYGVKD. DNA for the CDR3: TGTGCCATCAGTGTAGGACTAGCGGACAATGAGCAGTTCTTC. Amino acid sequence: CAISVGLADNEQFF.

The V gene is TRBV21-1, the J gene TRBJ1-2; the table's D call, TRBD1, was not checked against the DNA. TRBV21-1 is annotated as a pseudogene. The CDR3 totals 12 residues. The DNA of the CDR3 is TGTGCCAGTACTATACAGGCGCATGGCTACACCTTC. Amino acid sequence: CASTIQAHGYTF.

The rearrangement uses TRBV27 and TRBJ1-2; D is ambiguous. Germline CDR1 reads MNHEY; CDR2 reads SMNVEV (reference sequence). With 6 bases removed from V and 12 bases from J, the gap between germline ends came to 20 bases. The CDR3 is made up of 13 amino acids. In nucleotides, the CDR3 is TGTGCCAGCAGGAGGGCCCCTTCCTATGGGGACACCTTC. Its translation: CASRRAPSYGDTF.

The chain carries TRBV6-1 and TRBJ2-3, with a weak D call TRBD1 (5 bases). V was shortened by 3 bases and J by 5 bases, with 12 bases between the two germline ends. The CDR3 has 14 amino acids. Germline CDR1 reads MNHNS; CDR2 reads SASEGT. The CDR3 region has the DNA TGTGCCAGCAGTGATGTCGGAAGGGGAGATACGCAGTATTTT. Its translation: CASSDVGRGDTQYF.

The CDR3 protein is CASSMDRGENNEQFF. The CDR3 DNA sequence: TGTGCCAGCAGTATGGACAGGGGCGAAAACAATGAGCAGTTCTTC. This chain uses TRBV27 with TRBJ2-1, with 9 bases that match TRBD1. V lost 5 bases to trimming and J lost 5 bases; unmatched junction nucleotides: 7. Germline values: CDR1 MNHEY, CDR2 SMNVEV (reference sequence). The CDR3 is 15 residues long.

The chain joins TRBV30 to TRBJ2-7; D may be TRBD2 (6 bases). V lost 1 base, J lost 8 bases, and 21 bases lay in between. CDR3 length: 15 amino acids. CDR1 and CDR2 (germline): GTSNPN, SVGIG (reference sequence). For the CDR3, the DNA is TGTGCCTGGAGTGGCCGGGGACTTAAAACGAGTAAGCAGTACTTC. Its translation is CAWSGRGLKTSKQYF. Full variable domain (rest looked up from reference TRBV30 and TRBJ2-7): SQTIHQWPATLVQPVGSPLSLECTVEGTSNPNLYWYRQAAGRGLQLLFYSVGIGQISSEVPQNLSASRPQDRQFILSSKKLLLSDSGFYLCAWSGRGLKTSKQYFGPGTRLTVT.

V gene TRBV11-2 combines with J gene TRBJ2-5; tentative D call: TRBD1 (6 bases). Trimming pared 6 bases from V and 2 bases from J, leaving 19 bases between. Germline CDR1 reads SGHAT; CDR2 reads FQNNGV. This CDR3 spans 16 amino acids. The CDR3 protein is CASRRGGGADQETQYF. As DNA, the CDR3 is TGTGCCAGCAGGAGAGGGGGTGGGGCTGATCAAGAGACCCAGTACTTC.

The rearrangement links TRBV28 to TRBJ2-5; 11 bases are a match to TRBD2. V dropped 5 bases and J dropped 5; count of bases not matched to a gene: 7. The germline CDR1 and CDR2 sequences are MDHEN and SYDVKM. There are 15 residues in the CDR3. The CDR3 nucleotides read TGTGCCAGCAGTCCTATAGCGGGAGGGTCGGAGACCCAGTACTTC. The encoded protein is CASSPIAGGSETQYF.

The chain carries TRBV18 and TRBJ2-7; possibly TRBD1 for D (6 bases). Trimming removed 5 bases from V and 2 bases from J, with 13 bases in between. CDR1 is KGHSH, CDR2 LQKENI, per germline. The CDR3 length is 14 residues. This CDR3 is CASSDYEGAYEQYF. Written as DNA, the CDR3 is TGTGCCAGCTCAGACTACGAGGGGGCCTACGAGCAGTACTTC.

This chain uses TRBV27 with TRBJ1-2; D perhaps matches TRBD1 (6 bases). This CDR3 comprises 16 residues. Trimming pared 2 bases from V and 6 bases from J, leaving 19 bases between. Germline CDR1 reads MNHEY; CDR2 reads SMNVEV (reference sequence). The CDR3 loop is CASSLRGGEGRHGYTF. CDR3 nucleotide sequence: TGTGCCAGCAGTTTAAGAGGGGGAGAGGGGCGGCATGGCTACACCTTC.

The chain links TRBV27 to TRBJ2-3; 9 bases line up with TRBD2. Per the germline V gene, CDR1 is MNHEY and CDR2 is SMNVEV (reference sequence). The CDR3 extends over 19 amino acids. With V trimmed by 1 base and J by 3 bases, 14 bases remained unmatched. CDR3 bases: TGTGCCAGCAGTTTATTGGATGTCTCGCGGGAGGGAGAGACAGATACGCAGTATTTT. It encodes CASSLLDVSREGETDTQYF.

J is TRBJ2-2 and V is TRBV7-2; 11 bases map to TRBD2. CDR3 length: 17 residues. Germline V gene lookup returns CDR1 SGHTA and CDR2 FQGNSA. Trimming at V came to 1 base and at J to 2 bases, leaving 3 bases not matched to a gene. The CDR3 DNA sequence: TGTGCCAGCAGCTTAGTCGGGACTAGCGGTAACACCGGGGAGCTGTTTTTT. Translated: CASSLVGTSGNTGELFF.

The gene calls are TRBV2 and TRBJ2-3; D gene unclear. V lost 7 bases and J 1 base, leaving 9 bases between the germline ends. This CDR3 region has 13 residues. Germline-derived CDR1 and CDR2 are SNHLY and FYNNEI. The CDR3 DNA follows: TGTGCCAGCACCCCCCATGGCACAGATACGCAGTATTTT. It codes for CASTPHGTDTQYF.

A single count supports this clone. V is TRBV30 and J is TRBJ2-7; TRBD2 matches 9 bases. CDR3 size: 14 residues. J gave up 6 bases and V 0 bases, and 6 bases lay outside the gene matches. Germline CDR1 is GTSNPN and CDR2 is SVGIG (reference sequence). This CDR3 reads CAWSVAGGAVEQYF. In nucleotides, the CDR3 is TGTGCCTGGAGTGTGGCGGGAGGGGCGGTCGAGCAGTACTTC.

The rearrangement joins TRBV5-4 to TRBJ2-2; TRBD2 matches 7 bases. The germline V gene encodes CDR1 SGHNT and CDR2 YYREEE (reference sequence). Trimming cost V 0 bases and J 1 base; bases outside gene matches: 3. The CDR3 runs 16 residues. CDR3: CASSLVAGVNTGELFF. The DNA for the CDR3 is TGTGCCAGCAGCTTGGTGGCGGGAGTGAACACCGGGGAGCTGTTTTTT.

V is TRBV5-6 and J is TRBJ2-7; no definite D call. V dropped 5 bases and J dropped 2 bases, with 11 bases sitting between them. Germline values: CDR1 SGHDT, CDR2 YYEEEE. The CDR3 is 13 amino acids. CDR3 coding DNA: TGTGCCAGCAGAAGCGACTGGGCCTACGAGCAGTACTTC. Translating it yields CASRSDWAYEQYF.

The chain is built from TRBV5-1 and TRBJ2-3; perhaps TRBD2 as D (6 bases). This CDR3 contains 14 residues. Germline V gives CDR1 SGHRS, CDR2 YFSETQ. V was trimmed by 3 bases and J by 6 bases, leaving 14 bases between them. CDR3 residues: CASSSARREDTQYF. In nucleotides, the CDR3 is TGCGCCAGCAGCTCGGCCCGACGGGAGGATACGCAGTATTTT. The full variable domain, completed using reference TRBV5-1 and TRBJ2-3, is KAGVTQTPRYLIKTRGQQVTLSCSPISGHRSVSWYQQTPGQGLQFLFEYFSETQRNKGNFPGRFSGRQFSNSRSEMNVSTLELGDSALYLCASSSARREDTQYFGPGTRLTVL.

The chain combines TRBV6-1 with TRBJ2-7, with D perhaps matching TRBD2 (6 bases). Between the trimmed V and J ends, which lost 2 bases and 7 bases, there was a span of 18 bases. From germline, CDR1 is MNHNS and CDR2 SASEGT. The length of the CDR3 is 15 residues. DNA for the CDR3: TGTGCCAGCAGTGAACCCCCAGGCACGGGGGTTGAGCAGTACTTC. Its protein is CASSEPPGTGVEQYF.

CDR3 protein: CASSLGLRMTTGELFF. The CDR3 nucleotides read TGCGCCAGCAGCTTGGGACTCCGGATGACTACCGGGGAGCTGTTTTTT. The chain links TRBV5-1 to TRBJ2-2; D unresolved. V was clipped by 0 bases and J by 5 bases, with 14 bases between them. CDR3 size: 16 residues. Germline CDR1 SGHRS, CDR2 YFSETQ.

This clone was seen a handful of times. The chain uses TRBV9 and TRBJ2-3; possibly TRBD1 for D (5 bases). V was clipped by 4 bases and J by 6 bases, with 12 bases between them. The CDR3 spans 13 residues. The V gene's germline CDR1 is SGDLS and CDR2 YYNGEE. CDR3 amino acids: CASSLPPGDTQYF. CDR3 in DNA: TGTGCCAGCAGCCTCCCGCCAGGGGATACGCAGTATTTT. Full variable domain (remainder filled in from reference TRBV9 and TRBJ2-3): DSGVTQTPKHLITATGQRVTLRCSPRSGDLSVYWYQQSLDQGLQFLIQYYNGEERAKGNILERFSAQQFPDLHSELNLSSLELGDSALYFCASSLPPGDTQYFGPGTRLTVL.

The chain couples TRBV28 to TRBJ2-7, with TRBD1 matching over 11 bases. With V trimmed by 4 bases and J by 5 bases, 10 bases remained unmatched. CDR1 and CDR2 from the germline V gene are MDHEN and SYDVKM. This CDR3 region has 16 residues. The CDR3 is CASSSGGQGARDEQYF. The CDR3 nucleotides are TGTGCCAGCAGTTCCGGCGGACAGGGGGCAAGGGACGAGCAGTACTTC.

The genes are TRBV18 and TRBJ2-3; 8 bases are a match to TRBD1. Looked up from germline, CDR1 is KGHSH and CDR2 is LQKENI. This CDR3 comprises 15 residues. Trimming removed 5 bases from V and 6 bases from J; junction bases left unmatched: 10. The CDR3 is CASSVQGAKTDTQYF. In nucleotides, the CDR3 is TGTGCCAGCTCAGTTCAGGGGGCGAAGACTGATACGCAGTATTTT. Based on the CDR3 plus reference TRBV18 and TRBJ2-3, the full variable domain is NAGVMQNPRHLVRRRGQEARLRCSPMKGHSHVYWYRQLPEEGLKFMVYLQKENIIDESGMPKERFSAEFPKEGPSILRIQQVVRGDSAAYFCASSVQGAKTDTQYFGPGTRLTVL.

The chain joins TRBV6-1 to TRBJ2-3, with D possibly TRBD1 on 5 matching bases. Germline V gene sequence: CDR1 MNHNS, CDR2 SASEGT. Deletions cut 3 bases from V and 6 bases from J, with 16 bases between. The CDR3 consists of 15 residues. CDR3 DNA sequence: TGTGCCAGCAGTGATCCCGTAGGGGTTCAGGATACGCAGTATTTT. It codes for CASSDPVGVQDTQYF.

V gene TRBV28 combines with J gene TRBJ1-3; 8 bases match TRBD1. The germline V gene encodes CDR1 MDHEN and CDR2 SYDVKM. V shed 2 bases, J shed 6 bases, and the junction held 6 bases outside the gene matches. The CDR3 totals 15 residues. CDR3 DNA: TGTGCCAGCAGTTTAATGTCAGGGGGCACAAACACCATATATTTT. Its protein product is CASSLMSGGTNTIYF.

The chain has TRBV25-1 and TRBJ2-1; no reliable D call. V shed 1 base and J shed 11 bases, with 9 bases lying between them. The CDR3 spans 12 residues. The germline CDR1 and CDR2 sequences are MGHDK and SYGVNS. This chain's CDR3 is CASSEFGVKQFF. CDR3 nucleotides: TGTGCCAGCAGTGAATTTGGAGTAAAGCAGTTCTTC.

V gene TRBV7-2 combines with J gene TRBJ2-2; TRBD2 matches at 8 bases. Germline CDR1 reads SGHTA; CDR2 reads FQGNSA. Trimming at V came to 2 bases and at J to 5 bases, leaving 4 bases not matched to a gene. The CDR3 is 15 amino acids. The CDR3 protein is CASSLILAATGELFF. CDR3 coding DNA: TGTGCCAGCAGCTTAATACTAGCGGCAACCGGGGAGCTGTTTTTT.